The 20 T cell receptor beta chains below all came from one sample that was sequenced in a study of shared clonotypes between healthy human individuals (dated by TCRdb to about 2020). The method behind the library was the immunoSEQ multiplex PCR assay. The table comes from immuneACCESS by way of TCRdb, which keeps in-frame sequences with V and J called. Part of the clones is missing from these tables; in studies checked, under half for an unresolved V gene and the rest for unknown reasons. This sample comprises millions of clones, approximately 95% of them detected only once. The top ten clones comprise approximately 0.13% of the sample. The sequencing sample was made of naive CD4+ T cells sorted from blood. The sample's cell subset or site label, in plain terms: CD45RA+ positively selected. All receptors come from a young man in good health.

The rearrangement joins TRBV19 to TRBJ2-2; no clear D gene. V was clipped by 6 bases and J by 0 bases, with 14 bases between them. From germline, CDR1 is LNHDA and CDR2 SQIVND (reference sequence). CDR3 length: 16 residues. The DNA for the CDR3 is TGTGCCAGTAGCAACGCTATGAACGCGAACACCGGGGAGCTGTTTTTT. This encodes CASSNAMNANTGELFF.

The genes are TRBV28 and TRBJ1-1, with D unclear. Germline CDR1 and CDR2: MDHEN and SYDVKM. The V end lost 7 bases, the J end lost 4 bases, and 13 bases lay between the germline ends. CDR3 size: 13 residues. DNA of the CDR3: TGTGCCAGCACACCGCAGGTGGTCACTGAAGCTTTCTTT. Translated: CASTPQVVTEAFF. Together with reference TRBV28 and TRBJ1-1, the CDR3 gives the full variable domain: DVKVTQSSRYLVKRTGEKVFLECVQDMDHENMFWYRQDPGLGLRLIYFSYDVKMKEKGDIPEGYSVSREKKERFSLILESASTNQTSMYLCASTPQVVTEAFFGQGTRLTVV.

The J gene is TRBJ1-5, the V gene TRBV6-1, with D possibly being TRBD1 (6 bases). The ends were cut back, 0 bases at V and 4 bases at J, with 22 bases in the middle. The germline V gene has CDR1 MNHNS and CDR2 SASEGT. The CDR3 is 19 amino acids. The CDR3 loop is CASSEAHQGSEDLNQPQHF. CDR3 sequence (DNA): TGTGCCAGCAGTGAAGCTCATCAGGGGAGTGAAGATTTAAATCAGCCCCAGCATTTT.

V is TRBV6-5 and J is TRBJ1-2, with TRBD1 identical over 9 bases. The CDR3 length is 15 residues. Unmatched junction bases numbered 8, after V lost 6 bases and J lost 3 bases. In germline, CDR1 is MNHEY, CDR2 SVGAGI. The CDR3 sequence: CASRIKTGGDYGYTF. The CDR3 bases are TGTGCCAGCAGGATAAAGACAGGGGGAGACTATGGCTACACCTTC.

CDR3 bases: TGCGCCAGCAGCCAAGATCTTGTGGGGGACTCCTACAATGAGCAGTTCTTC. It yields the protein CASSQDLVGDSYNEQFF. V gene TRBV4-1 combines with J gene TRBJ2-1, with D perhaps TRBD1 or TRBD2 (5 bases each). Trimming took 0 bases from V and 0 from J, leaving 12 bases between them. Germline loops: CDR1 MGHRA, CDR2 YSYEKL. The CDR3 totals 17 residues.

This chain joins TRBV4-1 and TRBJ1-6; TRBD1 agrees at 8 bases. J was trimmed by 9 bases and V by 5 bases; bases with no gene match: 6. The CDR3 contains 14 residues. Germline assignment: CDR1 MGHRA and CDR2 YSYEKL. CDR3 sequence (DNA): TGCGCCAGCAGCGAGCAGGGGGCGTTTTCACCCCTCCACTTT. Residues: CASSEQGAFSPLHF.

The genes are TRBV9 and TRBJ2-1; 12 bases align to TRBD2. The CDR3 contains 18 residues. With V trimmed by 0 bases and J by 4 bases, 8 bases remained unmatched. Looked up from germline, CDR1 is SGDLS and CDR2 is YYNGEE. The CDR3 loop reads CASSVALAGGIGYNEQFF. The CDR3 DNA reads as TGTGCCAGCAGCGTAGCGCTAGCGGGAGGGATAGGGTACAATGAGCAGTTCTTC.

V usage is TRBV4-3 and J usage is TRBJ1-2; TRBD1 matches at 8 bases. J lost 3 bases, V lost 1 base, and 7 bases had no gene match. Germline CDR1 and CDR2: LGHNA and YSLEER. The CDR3 loop spans 16 amino acids. The CDR3 loop reads CASSQVPGTGDYGYTF. Here the CDR3 DNA reads TGCGCCAGCAGCCAAGTCCCCGGGACAGGAGACTATGGCTACACCTTC.

In DNA form, the CDR3 reads TGTGCCAGCAGCCCCGGGGGGCTCTCTGGGGCCAACGTCCTGACTTTC. Translating gives CASSPGGLSGANVLTF. The rearrangement uses TRBV7-9 and TRBJ2-6; D perhaps matches TRBD2 (7 bases). The germline V and J ends were trimmed by 5 bases and 0 bases, with 11 bases remaining between them. Looked up from germline, CDR1 is SEHNR and CDR2 is FQNEAQ (reference sequence). The CDR3 has 16 residues.

The chain uses TRBV2 and TRBJ1-6, with TRBD1 identical over 9 bases. Germline assignment: CDR1 SNHLY and CDR2 FYNNEI. V was clipped by 11 bases and J by 10 bases; unmatched bases: 12. The CDR3 sequence is 14 residues long. CDR3 in DNA: TGTGCCGGGAAACAGGGGGCGCAGGTCTCACCCCTCCACTTT. Translated: CAGKQGAQVSPLHF.

The count of this clone is one. The chain couples TRBV5-1 to TRBJ1-2, with 9 positions matching TRBD1. Trimming took 0 bases from V and 4 from J; bases not matched to a gene: 7. This CDR3 is built from 16 residues. Germline lookup yields CDR1 SGHRS and CDR2 YFSETQ. The CDR3 DNA reads TGCGCCAGCAGCTTGGAAGCGGGACAGGGTGGCTATGGCTACACCTTC. Translation: CASSLEAGQGGYGYTF. Full variable domain (outside the CDR3, taken from reference TRBV5-1 and TRBJ1-2): KAGVTQTPRYLIKTRGQQVTLSCSPISGHRSVSWYQQTPGQGLQFLFEYFSETQRNKGNFPGRFSGRQFSNSRSEMNVSTLELGDSALYLCASSLEAGQGGYGYTFGSGTRLTVV.

The chain uses TRBV11-2 and TRBJ2-7; D ambiguous. Germline CDR1 SGHAT, CDR2 FQNNGV. Trimming stripped 1 base from V and 6 bases from J, with 13 bases between. This CDR3 region has 14 residues. For the CDR3, the DNA is TGTGCCAGCAGCTTAGCGAGGCAGATAGGCGAGCAGTACTTC. Its protein is CASSLARQIGEQYF.

The rearrangement uses TRBV2 and TRBJ1-5; 8 bases line up with TRBD1. V shed 3 bases, J shed 6 bases, and the junction held 4 bases outside the gene matches. The CDR3 runs 14 residues. Germline CDR1 SNHLY, CDR2 FYNNEI. The CDR3 loop reads CASSDARGLQPQHF. The DNA of the CDR3 is TGTGCCAGCAGTGATGCCAGGGGGCTTCAGCCCCAGCATTTT.

The chain recombines TRBV10-3 with TRBJ2-5; D unclear. V shed 0 bases and J shed 3 bases, with 8 bases lying between them. Germline-derived CDR1 and CDR2 are ENHRY and SYGVKD. The CDR3 length is 14 residues. CDR3 protein: CAISESWTEETQYF. As DNA, the CDR3 is TGTGCCATCAGTGAGTCGTGGACGGAAGAGACCCAGTACTTC.

The chain links TRBV5-1 to TRBJ2-1, with 7 positions matching TRBD2. CDR3 length: 15 amino acids. V was pared by 2 bases and J by 5 bases, with 7 bases of the junction left unmatched. Germline V gene sequence: CDR1 SGHRS, CDR2 YFSETQ. CDR3 in amino acids: CASSLAGRVDNEQFF. The CDR3 nucleotides are TGCGCCAGCAGCTTAGCGGGGAGGGTTGACAATGAGCAGTTCTTC. The full variable domain, completed using reference TRBV5-1 and TRBJ2-1, is KAGVTQTPRYLIKTRGQQVTLSCSPISGHRSVSWYQQTPGQGLQFLFEYFSETQRNKGNFPGRFSGRQFSNSRSEMNVSTLELGDSALYLCASSLAGRVDNEQFFGPGTRLTVL.

The V gene is TRBV27, the J gene TRBJ2-1; 8 bases line up with TRBD2. Germline V lookup: CDR1 MNHEY, CDR2 SMNVEV (reference sequence). Germline trimming cut 5 bases from V and 6 bases from J; bases unmatched to any gene: 18. CDR3 length: 18 residues. CDR3 sequence (DNA): TGTGCCAGCAGTCGTTCTTTCGGGAGCGGGAGTTTGGGCAATGAGCAGTTCTTC. This sequence encodes CASSRSFGSGSLGNEQFF.

The genes are TRBV25-1 and TRBJ2-5, with a possible D match to TRBD1 (6 bases). Germline V lookup: CDR1 MGHDK, CDR2 SYGVNS. V lost 9 bases, J lost 6 bases, and 17 bases lay in between. The CDR3 runs to 13 residues. This chain's CDR3 is CASTPRDKKTQYF. As DNA, the CDR3 is TGTGCCAGTACCCCCCGGGACAAAAAGACCCAGTACTTC.

The chain joins TRBV6-4 to TRBJ1-1; D remains ambiguous. V was cut by 2 bases and J by 2 bases, with 6 bases left in between. Germline V lookup: CDR1 MRHNA, CDR2 SNTAGT. The CDR3 consists of 13 residues. In nucleotides, the CDR3 is TGTGCCAGCAGTGACAATCTAAACACTGAAGCTTTCTTT. It specifies CASSDNLNTEAFF.

The V and J genes are TRBV2 and TRBJ2-7; D is ambiguous. Germline CDR1 and CDR2: SNHLY and FYNNEI. V lost 6 bases and J 7 bases, leaving 13 bases between the germline ends. The CDR3 extends over 12 amino acids. The CDR3 spells CASRTEFGEQYF. CDR3 sequence (DNA): TGTGCCAGCAGGACCGAATTTGGGGAGCAGTACTTC.

As concerns this clone: The same CDR3 is also encoded by other DNA sequences in this sample. Here the CDR3 reads CASSQDGGGTEAFF. Here the CDR3 DNA reads TGCGCCAGCAGCCAAGATGGAGGGGGCACTGAAGCTTTCTTT. The chain carries TRBV4-1 and TRBJ1-1, with D maybe TRBD1 (6 bases). Per the germline V gene, CDR1 is MGHRA and CDR2 is YSYEKL. This CDR3 has 14 amino acids. With 0 bases removed from V and 4 bases from J, the gap between germline ends came to 9 bases.